These 9 T cell receptor beta chains originate from one sample sequenced in a study of beta chain features in type 1 diabetes. The isolated RNA, all of it, was reverse transcribed, so expressed TCRB transcripts were what got sequenced. Using immunoSEQ multiplex PCR, the repertoire was profiled, and TCRdb retains in-frame clones only, with some absent. The sample consists of over 150,000 clones, roughly an eighth of them appearing once. Sequenced input: central memory CD4+ T cells from blood. The receptors were sampled from a woman aged 18-35 years in good health.

This clone was detected a few times. This chain connects TRBV9 to TRBJ2-1; 10 positions agree with TRBD2. The length of the CDR3 is 16 residues. After removal of 0 bases from V and 4 bases from J, the junction contained 4 bases not matched to a gene. Germline lookup yields CDR1 SGDLS and CDR2 YYNGEE. CDR3 DNA sequence: TGTGCCAGCAGCGTAGACGTAGCGGGAGGATACAATGAGCAGTTCTTC. It yields the protein CASSVDVAGGYNEQFF.

This clone showed up just a few times. The chain employs TRBV7-2 and TRBJ2-7; D not certain. Germline V gene sequence: CDR1 SGHTA, CDR2 FQGNSA. V lost 0 bases and J 2 bases, leaving 8 bases between the germline ends. The CDR3 totals 14 residues. The CDR3 region has the DNA TGTGCCAGCAGCTTAGCGGTGGTAGCCTACGAGCAGTACTTC. Amino acid sequence: CASSLAVVAYEQYF. The whole variable domain, filled in from reference TRBV7-2 and TRBJ2-7, reads GAGVSQSPSNKVTEKGKDVELRCDPISGHTALYWYRQSLGQGLEFLIYFQGNSAPDKSGLPSDRFSAERTGGSVSTLTIQRTQQEDSAVYLCASSLAVVAYEQYFGPGTRLTVT.

The gene calls are TRBV9 and TRBJ1-5; D is ambiguous. Trimming left V 0 bases short and J 8 bases short, with 3 bases between. CDR3 length: 11 residues. CDR1 and CDR2 (germline): SGDLS, YYNGEE. DNA of the CDR3: TGTGCCAGCAGCGTAGCCGAGCCCCAGCATTTT. Encoded protein: CASSVAEPQHF.

This clone has just a few counts. This chain uses TRBV27 with TRBJ2-1; TRBD2 agrees at 9 bases. Germline V CDR1 and CDR2: MNHEY, SMNVEV (reference sequence). CDR3 length: 14 amino acids. J lost 6 bases, V lost 7 bases, and 7 bases had no gene match. The CDR3 spells CASIGREGSNEQFF. The CDR3 DNA sequence: TGTGCCAGCATTGGGCGGGAGGGCTCCAATGAGCAGTTCTTC.

This clone was seen ten or more times. The chain employs TRBV28 and TRBJ1-2, with 7 bases lining up with TRBD1. The germline V gene has CDR1 MDHEN and CDR2 SYDVKM. The V and J ends lost 5 bases and 8 bases, in that order; junction bases with no gene match: 2. CDR3 length: 11 amino acids. CDR3 in amino acids: CASSAQGGYTF. The CDR3, as DNA: TGTGCCAGCAGTGCACAGGGGGGCTACACCTTC.

This clone occurred a few times. The J gene is TRBJ1-5, the V gene TRBV19; D is possibly TRBD1 (5 bases). In germline, CDR1 is LNHDA, CDR2 SQIVND (reference sequence). The CDR3 contains 13 residues. V was trimmed by 3 bases and J by 7 bases, leaving 10 bases between them. The DNA for the CDR3 is TGTGCCAGTAGTATTCGACAGTTGCAGCCCCAGCATTTT. As protein: CASSIRQLQPQHF.

This clone was counted ten times or more. V is TRBV27 and J is TRBJ2-3; possible D gene TRBD2, 5 bases. V dropped 5 bases and J dropped 5 bases, with 20 bases sitting between them. CDR3 length: 16 residues. The germline CDR1 and CDR2 sequences are MNHEY and SMNVEV (reference sequence). This CDR3 is CASSPLAPRKGDTQYF. As DNA, the CDR3 is TGTGCCAGCAGTCCCCTAGCTCCTAGAAAGGGAGATACGCAGTATTTT.

This clone appeared a few times. The chain has TRBV9 and TRBJ2-3; D not resolved. The germline gives CDR1 SGDLS, CDR2 YYNGEE. With 4 bases removed from V and 0 bases from J, the gap between germline ends came to 9 bases. The CDR3 has 14 residues. Here the CDR3 reads CASSPTRSTDTQYF. CDR3 coding DNA: TGTGCCAGCAGCCCAACGAGGAGCACAGATACGCAGTATTTT.

This chain joins TRBV10-3 and TRBJ1-1; no definite D call. Germline CDR1 ENHRY, CDR2 SYGVKD. This CDR3 comprises 12 residues. V gave up 10 bases and J gave up 4 bases, with 13 bases separating them. The CDR3 sequence: CATLGGRTEAFF. In DNA, the CDR3 is TGTGCCACCCTCGGAGGGCGCACTGAAGCTTTCTTT.